The 24 T cell receptor beta chains listed next were all sequenced from one sample in a study of Tregs in tolerant kidney transplant recipients. The assay was immunoSEQ multiplex PCR, and TCRdb's table has in-frame clones only and misses some. This table holds about 64,000 clones, roughly 86% found once. Mixed chimerism was transient after nonmyeloablative marrow transplants from related graft donors. Sequencing used CD4+ T cells from blood (PBMCs), obtained 6 months after the transplant. The receptor set was obtained from a human patient who received a combined kidney and bone marrow transplant. T cells may partly derive from the graft donor.

This clone was counted only a few times. The rearrangement links TRBV2 to TRBJ1-5; D uncertain. The ends were cut back, 6 bases at V and 2 bases at J, with 14 bases in the middle. Germline assignment: CDR1 SNHLY and CDR2 FYNNEI. This CDR3 contains 15 residues. This CDR3 is CASSGRTGGNQPQHF. DNA for the CDR3: TGTGCCAGCAGCGGACGTACCGGGGGCAATCAGCCCCAGCATTTT.

This sequence joins TRBV21-1 and TRBJ2-3; no check of the table's D call, TRBD1, against the DNA was made. TRBV21-1 is a pseudogene. This CDR3 comprises 15 residues. The CDR3 DNA sequence: TGTGCCAGCAGCAATAGGGGGCATAGGACAGATACGCAGTATTTT. Its protein is CASSNRGHRTDTQYF.

This chain uses TRBV28 with TRBJ2-7; TRBD2 agrees at 7 bases. CDR1 is MDHEN, CDR2 SYDVKM, per germline. The CDR3 is made up of 16 amino acids. Trimming took 2 bases from V and 2 from J; bases not matched to a gene: 9. CDR3 sequence: CASSLLSSGRAYEQYF. In DNA form, the CDR3 reads TGTGCCAGCAGTTTACTATCATCAGGGAGGGCCTACGAGCAGTACTTC.

This sequence joins TRBV7-9 and TRBJ2-7, with D hard to call. CDR1 and CDR2 from the germline V gene are SEHNR and FQNEAQ (reference sequence). The CDR3 runs 12 residues. The ends were cut back, 4 bases at V and 4 bases at J, with 8 bases in the middle. In DNA form, the CDR3 reads TGTGCCAGCAGCTCCGGGTATTACGAGCAGTACTTC. Translating it yields CASSSGYYEQYF.

The chain has TRBV21-1 and TRBJ2-5; the listed D gene, TRBD1, was not tested against the DNA. The better agreement between TRBJ2-7 and the DNA end casts doubt on the J call. TRBV21-1 has pseudogene status. This CDR3 is built from 14 residues. CDR3 region: CASSRDSSSYEQYF. The CDR3 region has the DNA TGTGCCAGCAGCAGGGACAGCAGCTCCTACGAGCAGTACTTC.

This clone was seen a single time. This chain uses TRBV13 with TRBJ2-7; 11 bases match TRBD2. Looked up from germline, CDR1 is PRHDT and CDR2 is FYEKMQ (reference sequence). CDR3 length equals 14 residues. The J segment lost 6 bases and the V segment lost 5 bases, leaving 6 bases of the junction unmatched. The CDR3 bases are TGTGCCAGCAGCCCCCTAGCGGGAGGACCCGAGCAGTACTTC. It translates to CASSPLAGGPEQYF.

The V call is TRBV5-4, the J call TRBJ2-7; perhaps TRBD1 as D (6 bases). The CDR3 extends over 15 amino acids. Trimming stripped 1 base from V and 2 bases from J, with 13 bases between. Germline CDR1 reads SGHNT; CDR2 reads YYREEE (reference sequence). The CDR3 DNA reads TGTGCCAGCAGCTTGAAGGCGACAGGTACCTACGAGCAGTACTTC. Its translation is CASSLKATGTYEQYF. Complete variable domain (other parts from reference TRBV5-4 and TRBJ2-7): ETGVTQSPTHLIKTRGQQVTLRCSSQSGHNTVSWYQQALGQGPQFIFQYYREEENGRGNFPPRFSGLQFPNYSSELNVNALELDDSALYLCASSLKATGTYEQYFGPGTRLTVT.

The chain combines TRBV28 with TRBJ2-7; tentatively, D is TRBD1 (5 bases). The CDR3 sequence is 15 residues long. Germline V gene data show CDR1 as MDHEN and CDR2 as SYDVKM. Trimming removed 6 bases from V and 2 bases from J, with 17 bases in between. Here the CDR3 DNA reads TGTGCCAGCAGCCCGACAGCCCTCTTTACCTACGAGCAGTACTTC. This translates into CASSPTALFTYEQYF.

This chain's CDR3 is CASSLTGAGEQYF. The CDR3 DNA sequence: TGTGCCAGCAGCCTTACAGGGGCTGGCGAGCAGTACTTC. V gene TRBV5-6 combines with J gene TRBJ2-7; 7 nucleotides match TRBD1. There are 13 residues in the CDR3. The germline CDR1 and CDR2 sequences are SGHDT and YYEEEE. Trimming took 4 bases from V and 6 from J; bases not matched to a gene: 7. Combining the CDR3 with reference TRBV5-6 and TRBJ2-7 gives the whole variable domain DAGVTQSPTHLIKTRGQQVTLRCSPKSGHDTVSWYQQALGQGPQFIFQYYEEEERQRGNFPDRFSGHQFPNYSSELNVNALLLGDSALYLCASSLTGAGEQYFGPGTRLTVT.

This CDR3 is CASSYSDGGNLDTIYF. The CDR3 DNA follows: TGTGCCAGCAGTTACTCGGATGGAGGGAACCTGGACACCATATATTTT. This sequence joins TRBV6-5 and TRBJ1-3; D call uncertain. Trimming took off 0 bases at V and 8 bases at J, with 17 bases between the two ends. The CDR3 covers 16 residues. The germline V gene encodes CDR1 MNHEY and CDR2 SVGAGI.

The V and J genes are TRBV15 and TRBJ1-1; TRBD1 matches at 8 bases. The junction had 2 bases not matched to a gene; V was cut back by 6 bases and J by 8 bases. CDR1 is LNHNV, CDR2 YYDKDF, per germline (reference sequence). This CDR3 spans 11 amino acids. The CDR3 DNA reads as TGTGCCACCAGGAGACAGGGGGAAGCTTTCTTT. Protein: CATRRQGEAFF. Based on the CDR3 plus reference TRBV15 and TRBJ1-1, the full variable domain is DAMVIQNPRYQVTQFGKPVTLSCSQTLNHNVMYWYQQKSSQAPKLLFHYYDKDFNNEADTPDNFQSRRPNTSFCFLDIRSPGLGDTAMYLCATRRQGEAFFGQGTRLTVV.

The gene calls are TRBV7-9 and TRBJ2-7; 8 bases agree with TRBD2. CDR1 is SEHNR, CDR2 FQNEAQ, per germline (reference sequence). The V and J ends lost 2 bases and 0 bases, in that order; junction bases with no gene match: 0. The CDR3 totals 14 residues. The CDR3 here is CASSLSGGSYEQYF. CDR3 bases: TGTGCCAGCAGCTTAAGCGGGGGCTCCTACGAGCAGTACTTC.

The sample holds one count of this clone. V is TRBV4-1 and J is TRBJ1-4, with 9 bases that match TRBD1. After removal of 3 bases from V and 4 bases from J, the junction contained 3 bases not matched to a gene. CDR1 and CDR2 (germline): MGHRA, YSYEKL. The CDR3 runs to 15 residues. This chain's CDR3 is CASSHRQGDNEKLFF. CDR3 DNA sequence: TGCGCCAGCAGCCACCGACAGGGGGATAATGAAAAACTGTTTTTT.

The chain is built from TRBV19 and TRBJ2-4, with D possibly TRBD1 on 6 matching bases. The CDR3 runs to 14 residues. The germline gives CDR1 LNHDA, CDR2 SQIVND (reference sequence). Trimming took 7 bases from V and 2 from J, leaving 12 bases between them. The CDR3 spells CASTPDRTKNIQYF. CDR3 nucleotide sequence: TGTGCCAGTACCCCGGACAGAACCAAAAACATTCAGTACTTC.

This clone was observed a single time. This sequence joins TRBV28 and TRBJ1-2; 10 bases line up with TRBD1. The V segment lost 2 bases and the J segment 6 bases; nucleotides outside the gene matches: 9. The V gene's germline CDR1 is MDHEN and CDR2 SYDVKM. CDR3 size: 16 residues. CDR3 region: CASSLRGKTGGNGYTF. The CDR3, as DNA: TGTGCCAGCAGTTTACGCGGAAAGACAGGGGGCAATGGCTACACCTTC.

The J gene is TRBJ2-1, the V gene TRBV11-3; TRBD2 is a possible D gene (5 bases). The CDR3 covers 15 residues. Germline-derived CDR1 and CDR2 are SGHNT and YENEEA. V lost 3 bases and J 2 bases, leaving 11 bases between the germline ends. The CDR3, as DNA: TGTGCCAGCAGCTTGGGGAGAGTGACCTACAATGAGCAGTTCTTC. It is translated as CASSLGRVTYNEQFF.

The gene calls are TRBV19 and TRBJ1-2, with a weak D call TRBD1 (5 bases). V was clipped by 3 bases and J by 7 bases, with 15 bases between them. CDR3 length equals 14 residues. Germline values: CDR1 LNHDA, CDR2 SQIVND (reference sequence). The CDR3 spells CASSMGGRILGYTF. CDR3 DNA: TGTGCCAGTAGTATGGGGGGAAGAATTCTTGGCTACACCTTC. Supplemented by reference TRBV19 and TRBJ1-2, the full variable domain reads DGGITQSPKYLFRKEGQNVTLSCEQNLNHDAMYWYRQDPGQGLRLIYYSQIVNDFQKGDIAEGYSVSREKKESFPLTVTSAQKNPTAFYLCASSMGGRILGYTFGSGTRLTVV.

The genes are TRBV27 and TRBJ1-4; the D gene is possibly TRBD1 (5 bases). V was cut by 3 bases and J by 7 bases, with 9 bases left in between. The germline gives CDR1 MNHEY, CDR2 SMNVEV (reference sequence). This CDR3 region has 13 residues. The chain's CDR3 is CASSFQQGEKLFF. The CDR3 coding sequence is TGTGCCAGCAGTTTTCAGCAGGGTGAAAAACTGTTTTTT.

This chain joins TRBV5-1 and TRBJ2-1; 9 nucleotides match TRBD2. V trimming: 0 bases; J trimming: 9 bases; junction bases outside the gene matches: 10. The germline gives CDR1 SGHRS, CDR2 YFSETQ. The CDR3 has 16 residues. The CDR3, as DNA: TGCGCCAGCAGCTTGGGCGGGAGGGCCCGGATGGGTGAGCAGTTCTTC. As protein: CASSLGGRARMGEQFF.

A few counts support this clone. This CDR3 is CASRPPDSYEQYF. The CDR3 DNA follows: TGTGCCAGCAGGCCCCCAGATTCCTACGAGCAGTACTTC. The chain joins TRBV11-3 to TRBJ2-7; D uncertain. The CDR3 sequence is 13 residues long. The germline gives CDR1 SGHNT, CDR2 YENEEA. Deletions cut 6 bases from V and 1 base from J, with 10 bases between.

The gene calls are TRBV29-1 and TRBJ1-5; D is uncertain. This CDR3 has 13 amino acids. Germline V gene data show CDR1 as SQVTM and CDR2 as ANQGSEA. Trimming removed 4 bases at V and 4 bases at J, with 11 bases between. DNA for the CDR3: TGCAGCGTTGTGGTTAGGGAGAATCAGCCCCAGCATTTT. Amino acid sequence: CSVVVRENQPQHF.

This chain connects TRBV19 to TRBJ2-5; TRBD2 agrees at 10 bases. Germline CDR1 LNHDA, CDR2 SQIVND (reference sequence). Trimming at V came to 3 bases and at J to 4 bases, leaving 5 bases not matched to a gene. This CDR3 is 15 amino acids long. In nucleotides, the CDR3 is TGTGCCAGTAGTATTTCAGCGGGAGGGGTAGAGACCCAGTACTTC. The encoded protein is CASSISAGGVETQYF.

The chain recombines TRBV7-2 with TRBJ2-3, with D possibly matching TRBD2 (5 bases). CDR3 length: 13 residues. Germline CDR1 SGHTA, CDR2 FQGNSA. With 8 bases removed from V and 2 bases from J, the gap between germline ends came to 11 bases. The CDR3 loop reads CASGSPDTDTQYF. CDR3 DNA: TGTGCCAGCGGGAGCCCTGACACAGATACGCAGTATTTT.

V is TRBV10-3 and J is TRBJ2-2; TRBD2 aligns across 15 bases. There are 15 residues in the CDR3. The ends lost 11 bases at V and 5 bases at J; junction bases unmatched: 6. CDR1 is ENHRY, CDR2 SYGVKD, per germline. This CDR3 reads CAAGLAGGVTGELFF. In DNA form, the CDR3 reads TGTGCCGCGGGACTAGCGGGGGGTGTGACCGGGGAGCTGTTTTTT.